The rows below give T cell receptor beta chains drawn from one sample of a study of T cell changes during pregnancy in multiple sclerosis. The data were produced by immunoSEQ multiplex PCR, yet TCRdb's version contains in-frame clones alone and is incomplete. The profile shows some 70,000 clones, 92% of them singletons. The sequencing used CD8+ T cells from peripheral blood mononuclear cells, collected in the third trimester of pregnancy. These receptors were collected from a female donor in good health, enrolled as a control in a pregnancy study. The CDR3 runs from the conserved cysteine through the conserved F or W. The D gene is left open where the match is weak. Expanded clones get a size class; other rows say once, few or many, or leave the size out.

.,TRBV7-9,TRBJ2-3,11,.,CATPVADTQYF,TGTGCCACCCCCGTTGCAGATACGCAGTATTTT
.,TRBV20-1,TRBJ1-2,11,.,CSVRRDYGYTF,TGCAGTGTAAGACGGGACTATGGCTACACCTTC
TRBD1,TRBV27,TRBJ1-1,11,.,CASSGQTEAFF,TGTGCCAGCTCGGGACAGACTGAAGCTTTCTTT
.,TRBV6-6,TRBJ1-3,15,.,CASSPSGDLRDTIYF,TGTGCCAGCAGCCCGAGCGGGGACTTGAGGGACACCATATATTTT
TRBD1,TRBV5-4,TRBJ1-2,13,.,CASRDWTGHGYTF,TGTGCCAGCAGAGACTGGACAGGGCATGGCTACACCTTC
.,TRBV30,TRBJ1-1,13,few,CAWNRDWNTEAFF,TGTGCCTGGAACAGGGATTGGAACACTGAAGCTTTCTTT
.,TRBV18,TRBJ1-2,12,.,CASAREGDGYTF,TGTGCCAGCGCCAGGGAAGGGGATGGCTACACCTTC
.,TRBV7-8,TRBJ2-7,12,.,CASGGQGYEQYF,TGTGCCAGCGGTGGGCAGGGCTACGAGCAGTACTTC
.,TRBV4-1,TRBJ1-4,12,.,CASSQDGEKLFF,TGCGCCAGCAGCCAAGACGGTGAAAAACTGTTTTTT
TRBD2,TRBV27,TRBJ2-1,16,.,CASSSTSGGTANEQFF,TGTGCCAGCAGTTCCACTAGCGGGGGCACCGCCAATGAGCAGTTCTTC
.,TRBV4-3,TRBJ1-1,16,once,CASSQGGRGLNTEAFF,TGCGCCAGCAGCCAAGGGGGAAGGGGCTTGAACACTGAAGCTTTCTTT
.,TRBV4-3,TRBJ1-2,14,.,CASSQGTGVLGYTF,TGCGCCAGCAGCCAAGGAACCGGGGTCTTGGGCTACACCTTC
.,TRBV7-2,TRBJ2-3,16,.,CASSVSGGTYTDTQYF,TGTGCCAGCAGCGTATCTGGAGGAACCTACACAGATACGCAGTATTTT
.,TRBV7-6,TRBJ2-3,16,.,CASSLADSGETDTQYF,TGTGCCAGCAGCTTAGCTGATAGCGGTGAGACAGATACGCAGTATTTT
TRBD1,TRBV7-2,TRBJ1-2,13,once,CASSPGQGYGYTF,TGTGCCAGCAGCCCCGGACAGGGTTATGGCTACACCTTC
.,TRBV6-5,TRBJ1-2,15,.,CASSYLEGGIDGYTF,TGTGCCAGCAGTTACTTGGAGGGGGGGATTGACGGCTACACCTTC
.,TRBV27,TRBJ2-3,13,.,CASSPGGTDTQYF,TGTGCCAGCTCCCCGGGGGGCACAGATACGCAGTATTTT
.,TRBV19,TRBJ1-1,17,.,CASSIGQGSILYTEAFF,TGTGCCAGTAGTATAGGGCAGGGTAGTATATTATACACTGAAGCTTTCTTT
TRBD2,TRBV7-2,TRBJ2-1,15,.,CASSLGLAGDNEQFF,TGTGCCAGCAGCTTAGGACTAGCGGGGGACAATGAGCAGTTCTTC
TRBD1,TRBV7-2,TRBJ1-2,15,.,CASSPGTASVYGYTF,TGTGCCAGCAGCCCCGGGACAGCTAGCGTCTATGGCTACACCTTC
.,TRBV19,TRBJ2-7,13,.,CASSIEPTYEQYF,TGTGCCAGTAGTATCGAGCCTACCTACGAGCAGTACTTC
.,TRBV7-3,TRBJ2-1,14,.,CASNAQGINNEQFF,TGTGCCAGCAACGCACAGGGAATAAACAATGAGCAGTTCTTC
.,TRBV11-2,TRBJ1-2,14,.,CASSLSVTDYGYTF,TGTGCCAGCAGCTTATCCGTGACTGACTATGGCTACACCTTC
.,TRBV29-1,TRBJ2-3,14,.,CSVNRDNKGDTQYF,TGCAGCGTCAACCGGGACAATAAAGGGGATACGCAGTATTTT
.,TRBV9,TRBJ2-2,16,.,CASSPQADILTGELFF,TGTGCCAGCAGCCCCCAGGCGGACATACTCACCGGGGAGCTGTTTTTT
TRBD1,TRBV30,TRBJ2-3,14,.,CAWGRTGGGDTQYF,TGTGCCTGGGGGCGGACAGGGGGGGGAGATACGCAGTATTTT
.,TRBV6-5,TRBJ2-7,15,once,CASSYGGKNGYEQYF,TGTGCCAGCAGTTATGGCGGCAAGAACGGATACGAGCAGTACTTC
.,TRBV5-6,TRBJ2-3,15,.,CASSPGTSSTDTQYF,TGTGCCAGCAGCCCGGGGACTTCTAGCACAGATACGCAGTATTTT
.,TRBV19,TRBJ1-5,13,.,CASTTTVYQPQHF,TGTGCCAGTACTACCACGGTGTACCAGCCCCAGCATTTT
.,TRBV27,TRBJ1-1,12,.,CASSLPGWEAFF,TGTGCCAGCAGTTTACCGGGATGGGAGGCTTTCTTT
.,TRBV19,TRBJ1-3,12,.,CASSLTGNTIYF,TGTGCCAGTAGTTTGACAGGAAACACCATATATTTT
TRBD2,TRBV5-6,TRBJ2-4,18,.,CASSLVVAGGLAKNIQYF,TGTGCCAGCAGCTTGGTAGTAGCGGGGGGGCTGGCCAAAAACATTCAGTACTTC
.,TRBV4-2,TRBJ2-4,17,.,CASSQDRVSVAKNIQYF,TGTGCCAGCAGCCAAGACAGGGTCAGCGTGGCCAAAAACATTCAGTACTTC
TRBD1,TRBV7-9,TRBJ1-2,17,.,CASSLGRGQGIGDGYTF,TGTGCCAGCAGCTTAGGGAGGGGACAGGGAATCGGTGATGGCTACACCTTC
.,TRBV6-5,TRBJ2-2,14,.,CASSYKRNTGELFF,TGTGCCAGCAGTTACAAGCGGAACACCGGGGAGCTGTTTTTT
TRBD1,TRBV27,TRBJ2-7,14,.,CASSFGDREHEQYF,TGTGCCAGCAGTTTCGGGGACAGGGAGCACGAGCAGTACTTC
TRBD1,TRBV29-1,TRBJ1-1,14,.,CSVGDGTGGTEAFF,TGCAGCGTTGGGGACGGGACAGGCGGCACTGAAGCTTTCTTT
.,TRBV29-1,TRBJ1-2,13,.,CSVAPTGRDGYTF,TGCAGCGTTGCCCCTACAGGGAGGGATGGCTACACCTTC
TRBD1,TRBV7-9,TRBJ2-1,13,.,CASRKQGAGEQFF,TGTGCCAGCAGAAAACAGGGGGCCGGTGAGCAGTTCTTC
TRBD1,TRBV27,TRBJ1-5,15,.,CASSLQGAGNQPQHF,TGTGCCAGCAGTCTTCAGGGGGCGGGCAATCAGCCCCAGCATTTT
.,TRBV4-1,TRBJ1-6,18,once,CASSQLPQAGGVSSPLHF,TGCGCCAGCAGCCAGCTACCCCAGGCGGGGGGAGTTAGTTCACCCCTCCACTTT
.,TRBV1,TRBJ1-1,14,.,CTSSQVAAHTEAFF,TGCACCAGCAGCCAAGTGGCGGCGCACACTGAAGCTTTCTTT
TRBD1,TRBV27,TRBJ2-1,14,.,CASSPRTGGNEQFF,TGTGCCAGCAGTCCGAGGACAGGGGGTAATGAGCAGTTCTTC
.,TRBV14,TRBJ1-2,14,.,CASSPTTGPYGYTF,TGTGCCAGCAGCCCTACGACAGGACCCTATGGCTACACCTTC
TRBD1,TRBV25-1,TRBJ1-2,14,.,CASSGRDSGYGYTF,TGTGCCAGCAGTGGACGGGACAGCGGATATGGCTACACCTTC
.,TRBV7-2,TRBJ1-2,14,.,CASSFSWGDYGYTF,TGTGCCAGCAGCTTCAGCTGGGGAGACTATGGCTACACCTTC
TRBD1,TRBV4-3,TRBJ1-2,16,.,CASSQDWDRSNYGYTF,TGCGCCAGCAGCCAGGATTGGGACAGGTCAAACTATGGCTACACCTTC
TRBD2,TRBV10-2,TRBJ2-7,15,.,CASSETKRGSHEQYF,TGCGCCAGCAGTGAAACGAAGCGGGGGTCCCACGAGCAGTACTTC
TRBD1,TRBV18,TRBJ1-1,14,.,CASTHRDRFPEAFF,TGTGCCAGCACCCACCGGGACAGGTTCCCTGAAGCTTTCTTT